This T cell receptor (beta chain) was observed in a study of blood T cell repertoires in COVID-19. Overall study context: Acute-phase and convalescent COVID-19 samples originated in the United States, Italy and Spain.

Data came from immunoSEQ multiplex PCR; TCRdb stores just in-frame clones and leaves some out. Among 200,000 to 300,000 clones listed, around 90% were seen once. Trimming cost V 1 base and J 5 bases, with 8 bases left between them. The CDR3 is made up of 14 amino acids. Germline CDR1 reads MNHNS; CDR2 reads SASEGT. The sequencing sample was made of peripheral blood. This clonotype was obtained from a man aged 55 to 70 who had recovered from COVID-19. This chain connects TRBV6-1 to TRBJ1-4; D gene ambiguous. In DNA form, the CDR3 reads TGTGCCAGCAGTGAAGGCCGGAGGAATGAAAAACTGTTTTTT. The encoded protein is CASSEGRRNEKLFF.